This T cell receptor (beta chain) was obtained from a study of regulatory T cells in long-lasting Graves disease. Study-level findings and limits: Favoring TRBV28, TRBJ1-2 and TRBJ2-5 was a feature seen in persistent disease.

The germline V gene encodes CDR1 SNHLY and CDR2 FYNNEI. The CDR3 is 16 amino acids. Trimming removed 6 bases from V and 4 bases from J; junction bases left unmatched: 8. Time point described: newly diagnosed GD, antithyroid drugs for less than 3 months. There was RNA extracted from PBMCs, and the TCR library was made from it. The authors diagnosed Graves' disease using American Thyroid Association guidelines. The TCR beta library used iRepertoire HTBI primers with Arm-PCR amplification of CDR3. One entry per CDR3 protein, called by TCRdb with MiXCR from the multiplex PCR reads. The data hold over 500,000 distinct CDR3 sequences, with around 15% observed a single time. This clonotype was observed at least ten times. Its antigen is currently unknown. These same data were also listed under a study on T cells in Graves' hyperthyroidism and ophthalmopathy. That source adds: A first-round RT-PCR of the TCR CDR3 used the HTBI primer set.

The source of this sequence is a young woman with Graves disease. The specimen was peripheral blood mononuclear cells (PBMCs), collected at new diagnosis, from a patient treated with antithyroid drugs. This rearrangement joins TRBV2 to TRBJ2-1; TRBD2 agrees at 11 bases. DNA of the CDR3: TGTGCCAGCAGGGCTACTAGCGGGAGTTCGTACAATGAGCAGTTCTTC. It codes for CASRATSGSSYNEQFF.